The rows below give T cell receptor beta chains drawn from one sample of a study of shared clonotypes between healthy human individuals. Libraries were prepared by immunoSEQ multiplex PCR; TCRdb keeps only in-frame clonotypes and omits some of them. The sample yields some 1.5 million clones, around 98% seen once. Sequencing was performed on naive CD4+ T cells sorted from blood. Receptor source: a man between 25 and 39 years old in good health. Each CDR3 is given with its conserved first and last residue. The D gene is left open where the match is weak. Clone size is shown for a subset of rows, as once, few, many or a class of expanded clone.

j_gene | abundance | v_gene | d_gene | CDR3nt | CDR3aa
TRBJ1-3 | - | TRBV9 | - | TGTGCCAGCAGTCTAGGAGGGATCTCTGGAAACACCATATATTTT | CASSLGGISGNTIYF
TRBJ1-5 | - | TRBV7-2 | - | TGTGCCAGCAGCTTAAAAGCAGGGAATCAGCCCCAGCATTTT | CASSLKAGNQPQHF
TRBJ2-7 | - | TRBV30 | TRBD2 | TGTGCCTGGAGTGTTTCCTCCCGGGAGGGCCTGGAGCAGTACTTC | CAWSVSSREGLEQYF
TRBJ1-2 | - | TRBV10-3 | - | TGTGCCTCGGGGCAGCCCACTTATGGCTACACCTTC | CASGQPTYGYTF
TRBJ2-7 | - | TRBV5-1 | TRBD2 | TGCGCCAGCAGCTTGGTGGTAGCGGGACCGGGCGAGCAGTACTTC | CASSLVVAGPGEQYF
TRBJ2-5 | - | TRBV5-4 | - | TGTGCCAGCAGCCTGACCGACCGGGCCCTGACCCAGTACTTC | CASSLTDRALTQYF
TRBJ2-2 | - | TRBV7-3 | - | TGTGCCAGCAGCTCGGGATCTCGGGCCTCCGGGGAGCTGTTTTTT | CASSSGSRASGELFF
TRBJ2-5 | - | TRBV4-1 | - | TGCGCCAGCAGCCAAGTTCCAGGACAAGAGACCCAGTACTTC | CASSQVPGQETQYF
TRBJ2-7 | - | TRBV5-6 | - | TGTGCCAGCAGCTCCATACACGAGCAGTACTTC | CASSSIHEQYF
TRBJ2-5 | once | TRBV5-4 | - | TGTGCCAGCAGCTTGGGACAGATGGTTGGCCAGTACTTC | CASSLGQMVGQYF
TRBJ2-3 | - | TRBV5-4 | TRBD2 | TGTGCCAGCAGCTGGAGCGGGAGGGGAATAGATACGCAGTATTTT | CASSWSGRGIDTQYF
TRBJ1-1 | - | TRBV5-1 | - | TGCGCCAGCAGCTTTAACAGGGAGACAAACACTGAAGCTTTCTTT | CASSFNRETNTEAFF
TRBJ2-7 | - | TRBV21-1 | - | TGTGCCAGCAGCAAGAGTTGGGGGGGCAACTACGAGCAGTACTTC | CASSKSWGGNYEQYF
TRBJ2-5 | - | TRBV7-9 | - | TGTGCCAGCAGCCGACAGCGAGAACAAGAGACCCAGTACTTC | CASSRQREQETQYF
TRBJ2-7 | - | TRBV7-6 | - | TGTGCCAGCAGTCCCGTGGGGGACTCCTACGAGCAGTACTTC | CASSPVGDSYEQYF
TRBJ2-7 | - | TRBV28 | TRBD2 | TGTGCCACCTGGGGCGGGAGGGCCCAGGACGAGCAGTACTTC | CATWGGRAQDEQYF
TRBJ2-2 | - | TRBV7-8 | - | TGTGCCAGCAGCCTAGCCCCTTCGGGTAACCAGAACACCGGGGAGCTGTTTTTT | CASSLAPSGNQNTGELFF
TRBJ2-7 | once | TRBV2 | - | TGTGCCAGCAGTAGCAGGGTATCGTACGAGCAGTACTTC | CASSSRVSYEQYF
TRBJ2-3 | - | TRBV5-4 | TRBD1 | TGTGCCAGCATACGGGACAGGGGGCGGGCAGATACGCAGTATTTT | CASIRDRGRADTQYF
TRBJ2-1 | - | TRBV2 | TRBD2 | TGTGCCAGCAGGGGGGGACTAGCGGGAAACCTCAATGAGCAGTTCTTC | CASRGGLAGNLNEQFF
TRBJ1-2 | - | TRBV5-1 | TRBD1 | TGCGCCAGCAGACACAACAGGGGGTCCTATGGCTACACCTTC | CASRHNRGSYGYTF
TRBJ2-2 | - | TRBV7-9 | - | TGTGCCAGCAGCGCTAGAGACAGGCTTAACACCGGGGAGCTGTTTTTT | CASSARDRLNTGELFF
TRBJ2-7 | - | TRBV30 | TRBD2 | TGTGCCTGGAGTGCGGGACTAGCCGGCGAGCAGTACTTC | CAWSAGLAGEQYF
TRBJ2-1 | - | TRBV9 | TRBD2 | TGTGCCAGCAGCGTTGGGCTAGCGGGAGTGGAGAATGAGCAGTTCTTC | CASSVGLAGVENEQFF
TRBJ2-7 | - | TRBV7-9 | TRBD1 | TGTGCCAGCAGCTACCGGGACAGGTCCGACGAGCAGTACTTC | CASSYRDRSDEQYF
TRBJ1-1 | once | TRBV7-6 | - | TGTGCCAGCGCGAAGTTAGGGGCTTTGAACACTGAAGCTTTCTTT | CASAKLGALNTEAFF
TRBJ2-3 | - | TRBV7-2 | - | TGTGCCAGCAGCCCACAATGGACAGATACGCAGTATTTT | CASSPQWTDTQYF
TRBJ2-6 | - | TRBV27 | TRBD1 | TGTGCCAGCAGTTCAACATCCAGGGGGCTCTTAAAATCTGGGGCCAACGTCCTGACTTTC | CASSSTSRGLLKSGANVLTF
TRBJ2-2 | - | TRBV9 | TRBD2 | TGTGCCAGCAGCGTAGCCCTGACTAGCGGGAGAGGGGAGCTGTTTTTT | CASSVALTSGRGELFF
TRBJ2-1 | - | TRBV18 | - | TGTGCCAGCTCAACGGACTCATTCGTCCAGTTCTTC | CASSTDSFVQFF
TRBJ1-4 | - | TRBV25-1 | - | TGTGCCAGCACAGGGACTAATGAAAAACTGTTTTTT | CASTGTNEKLFF
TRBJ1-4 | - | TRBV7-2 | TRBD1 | TGTGCCAGCAGCCCCCCGGGACAGCCTTTTGAAAAACTGTTTTTT | CASSPPGQPFEKLFF
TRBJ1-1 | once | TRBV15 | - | TGTGCCACCAGAGCGGGTTGGAGGGGGGCTGAAGCTTTCTTT | CATRAGWRGAEAFF
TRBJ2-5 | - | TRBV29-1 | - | TGCAGCGTTGGAGGGGATCAGGAGACCCAGTACTTC | CSVGGDQETQYF
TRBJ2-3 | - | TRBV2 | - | TGTGCCAGCAACAAAGACAGGAGATTCACAGATACGCAGTATTTT | CASNKDRRFTDTQYF
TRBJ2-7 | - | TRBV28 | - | TGTGCCAGCAGTTTCCGGGGGCCCGAGAGGTACGAGCAGTACTTC | CASSFRGPERYEQYF